The 19 T cell receptor beta chains given below trace back to one sample, sequenced in a study of identical twins. TCRdb used MiXCR to reprocess the 5' RACE reads, holding one entry per CDR3 protein. Of some 1,700,000 distinct CDR3 sequences listed, under 35% are singletons. Sequenced: cord blood. The receptors were gathered from a newborn girl in good health.

This clonotype was counted a few times. The chain joins TRBV12-3 or TRBV12-4 to TRBJ2-7, with 11 nucleotides matching TRBD1. The CDR3 runs 16 residues. Trimming removed 2 bases from V and 3 bases from J; junction bases left unmatched: 6. This CDR3 is CASSLTLGTGGYEQYF. The CDR3 bases are TGTGCCAGCAGTTTAACGTTAGGGACAGGGGGCTACGAGCAGTACTTC.

This clonotype has only a few counts. The chain recombines TRBV4-1 with TRBJ2-5; TRBD1 is a possible D gene (5 bases). The CDR3 consists of 14 residues. Per germline, CDR1 MGHRA and CDR2 YSYEKL. V dropped 0 bases and J dropped 5 bases, with 10 bases sitting between them. CDR3 residues: CASSQEHRSETQYF. As DNA, the CDR3 is TGCGCCAGCAGCCAAGAGCACAGGTCGGAGACCCAGTACTTC.

This chain joins TRBV7-6 and TRBJ1-4; 7 bases line up with TRBD1. V gave up 5 bases and J gave up 8 bases; unmatched junction bases: 8. Germline V CDR1 and CDR2: SGHVS, FNYEAQ. CDR3 size: 14 residues. CDR3 sequence: CASSLDRAPEKLFF. Here the CDR3 DNA reads TGTGCCAGCAGCCTCGACAGGGCTCCGGAAAAACTGTTTTTT.

This sequence joins TRBV2 and TRBJ2-5, with a tentative D call TRBD2 (6 bases). The DNA end is a closer match to TRBJ2-7, so the J assignment may be wrong. The CDR3 has 14 residues. Germline CDR1 reads SNHLY; CDR2 reads FYNNEI. The CDR3 reads CASSEFSGSNEQYF. The CDR3 DNA follows: TGTGCCAGCAGTGAATTCTCCGGGAGCAACGAGCAGTACTTC.

This chain connects TRBV12-3 or TRBV12-4 to TRBJ1-6, with a weak D call TRBD1 (5 bases). V lost 5 bases and J lost 7, with 12 bases in between. The CDR3 length is 14 residues. In DNA, the CDR3 is TGTGCCAGCAGTCTAGGGGCGACAAATTCACCCCTCCACTTT. This translates into CASSLGATNSPLHF.

This clonotype showed up just a few times. The chain employs TRBV3-1 and TRBJ1-1, with D tentatively TRBD1 (5 bases). In germline, CDR1 is LGHDT, CDR2 YNNKEL (reference sequence). V was trimmed by 1 base and J by 5 bases, leaving 11 bases between them. This CDR3 contains 14 residues. In nucleotides, the CDR3 is TGTGCCAGCAGCCAAGTTCGGGGGTTGACTGAAGCTTTCTTT. Its translation is CASSQVRGLTEAFF. Full variable domain (outside the CDR3, taken from reference TRBV3-1 and TRBJ1-1): DTAVSQTPKYLVTQMGNDKSIKCEQNLGHDTMYWYKQDSKKFLKIMFSYNNKELIINETVPNRFSPKSPDKAHLNLHINSLELGDSAVYFCASSQVRGLTEAFFGQGTRLTVV.

In its sample, this clonotype was seen a few times. The rearrangement joins TRBV10-3 to TRBJ1-4; D uncertain. The CDR3 is 13 residues long. Germline loops: CDR1 ENHRY, CDR2 SYGVKD. The V gene lost 0 bases and the J gene lost 8 bases, with 7 bases spanning the gap. CDR3 nucleotides: TGTGCCATCAGTGAGTCGGGAGGCGAAAAACTGTTTTTT. The encoded protein is CAISESGGEKLFF.

The V gene is TRBV20-1, the J gene TRBJ2-1, with no clear D. Germline-derived CDR1 and CDR2 are DFQATT and SNEGSKA (reference sequence). The CDR3 is made up of 16 amino acids. Trimming removed 0 bases from V and 0 bases from J, with 12 bases in between. The CDR3 DNA reads TGCAGTGCTAGAGATACCACCAGGAGCTCCTACAATGAGCAGTTCTTC. Its protein product is CSARDTTRSSYNEQFF.

This clonotype was seen only a few times. V and J are TRBV28 and TRBJ2-6; D gene ambiguous. V shed 1 base and J shed 0 bases, with 13 bases lying between them. CDR3 length: 18 residues. CDR1 is MDHEN and CDR2 is SYDVKM in the germline V gene. The CDR3 is CASSLFRTVFSGANVLTF. In DNA, the CDR3 is TGTGCCAGCAGTTTATTCCGAACTGTTTTCTCTGGGGCCAACGTCCTGACTTTC.

This clonotype was recorded a few times. The rearrangement joins TRBV4-1 to TRBJ2-6, with D unresolved. The germline CDR1 and CDR2 sequences are MGHRA and YSYEKL. The CDR3 has 17 amino acids. V lost 3 bases to trimming and J lost 1 base, with 13 bases between them. The CDR3 loop is CASSQGRTSSGANVLTF. The CDR3 DNA is TGCGCCAGCAGCCAGGGAAGAACTTCATCTGGGGCCAACGTCCTGACTTTC.

This clonotype was counted a few times. The chain employs TRBV7-2 and TRBJ2-3; the D is unclear. The CDR3 sequence is 16 residues long. Germline V gene data show CDR1 as SGHTA and CDR2 as FQGNSA. The V end lost 5 bases, the J end lost 2 bases, and 17 bases lay between the germline ends. The CDR3 sequence: CASSPLGSYPTDTQYF. The CDR3 DNA follows: TGTGCCAGCAGCCCTCTAGGCTCTTATCCCACAGATACGCAGTATTTT.

This chain connects TRBV13 to TRBJ1-1, with no clear D. Germline V gene data show CDR1 as PRHDT and CDR2 as FYEKMQ (reference sequence). Trimming shortened V by 7 bases and J by 4 bases, and 7 bases separated the two germline ends. The CDR3 loop spans 11 amino acids. CDR3 DNA: TGTGCCAGCACGGTACGCACTGAAGCTTTCTTT. Its protein product is CASTVRTEAFF.

The rearrangement joins TRBV7-2 to TRBJ2-1, with D unresolved. The CDR3 covers 16 residues. The V and J ends lost 0 bases and 7 bases respectively, with 16 bases between them. CDR1 is SGHTA, CDR2 FQGNSA, per germline. The CDR3 loop reads CASSLATDRSRNEQFF. The CDR3, as DNA: TGTGCCAGCAGCTTAGCGACGGACCGGTCCCGAAATGAGCAGTTCTTC.

This clonotype has more than one count but fewer than ten. This sequence joins TRBV28 and TRBJ1-5; 9 bases agree with TRBD1. The germline V gene encodes CDR1 MDHEN and CDR2 SYDVKM. With V trimmed by 6 bases and J by 5 bases, 8 bases remained unmatched. This CDR3 is built from 15 residues. The CDR3 DNA follows: TGTGCCAGCAGCACATCCGGGACAGGGTATCAGCCCCAGCATTTT. Translated: CASSTSGTGYQPQHF.

The chain has TRBV5-1 and TRBJ2-1, with 9 bases fitting TRBD2. The CDR3 runs to 15 residues. The V and J ends lost 4 bases and 4 bases, in that order; junction bases with no gene match: 6. Germline CDR1 and CDR2: SGHRS and YFSETQ. The DNA of the CDR3 is TGCGCCAGCAGCGGTAGCGGGAGAGGTTACAATGAGCAGTTCTTC. Protein: CASSGSGRGYNEQFF.

Remarks on this clonotype: One end of the junction varies from germline; a read error may be responsible. This rearrangement joins TRBV25-1 to TRBJ2-3; D is unclear. CDR3 length: 13 residues. Germline CDR1 is MGHDK and CDR2 is SYGVNS. The CDR3 sequence: CASSQRDPDAQYF. The CDR3 nucleotides read TGTGCCAGCAGTCAAAGGGATCCAGATGCGCAGTATTTT.

The chain is built from TRBV20-1 and TRBJ2-7, with 7 bases that match TRBD1. V lost 7 bases, J lost 0 bases, and 12 bases stayed unmatched. Germline V lookup: CDR1 DFQATT, CDR2 SNEGSKA (reference sequence). The CDR3 runs 15 residues. CDR3 amino acids: CSVRQPGTASYEQYF. CDR3 DNA: TGCAGTGTAAGACAGCCCGGGACAGCCTCCTACGAGCAGTACTTC.

This clonotype was found a few times. The rearrangement joins TRBV20-1 to TRBJ2-3, with 9 bases aligning to TRBD2. Germline CDR1 and CDR2: DFQATT and SNEGSKA (reference sequence). Trimming removed 1 base from V and 8 bases from J; junction bases left unmatched: 19. This CDR3 is 18 amino acids long. The CDR3 DNA reads as TGCAGTGCTAGAGGTTTTGGTAGCGGGGGACATGGGCGGGTTACGCAGTATTTT. Translation: CSARGFGSGGHGRVTQYF.

In the case of this clonotype: One junction end does not reproduce the germline sequence, and a read error may be involved. The chain carries TRBV28 and TRBJ1-1; D gene ambiguous. The CDR3 has 15 amino acids. Looked up from germline, CDR1 is MDHEN and CDR2 is SYDVKM. Written as DNA, the CDR3 is TGTGCCAGCAGATTATTTGCCGGGATGAACACTGAAGCTTTCTTT. Amino acid sequence: CASRLFAGMNTEAFF.